The present entry profiles one T cell receptor beta chain with its context. This clonotype was detected a few times. Which antigen it targets is not known. No much larger clonotype is one base removed from it; base qualities were not supplied. The CDR3 covers 18 residues, taking in both the cysteine and the phenylalanine. Only CDR3 DNA remains: 54 bases, in frame from the first base. Per the germline V gene, SQVTM is the CDR1 and ANQGSEA is the CDR2. Trimming at the junction amounts to 1 base on V and 4 bases on J, and the germline ends lie 20 bases apart. The data are from a study of post-analysis software for immune sequencing data (dated by TCRdb to the mid-2010s). Background for the entire study: Disease courses on record covered relapsing-remitting, secondary progressive and progressive-relapsing multiple sclerosis, though some patients had no subtype annotation. The multiple sclerosis patient repertoires were compared with more than 10 previously published healthy control repertoires from donors aged 6 to 25 years. A subset of samples was prepared in parallel using single-end sample barcoding, then pooled and co-amplified after Illumina adapter ligation.

Overall study outcomes, separate from this receptor: Direct clustering with F measure showed strong co-clustering of samples prepared in the same batch, prompting a batch-effect correction. Multiple sclerosis patients had significantly lower normalized Chao1 diversity than controls, a result that suggests substantial peripheral T-cell clonal expansion. The control group was slightly older than the multiple sclerosis patient group. Roughly 5 TRBV segments, including TRBV5-6, TRBV5-1 and TRBV20-1, were significantly more frequent in patients than controls.

To demonstrate the VDJtools post-analysis software, the study profiled TCR beta repertoires from the peripheral blood of around 13 young patients with multiple sclerosis. The multiple sclerosis patients were children and adolescents between roughly 6 and 17 years of age. The library relied on PCR. Instrument used: Illumina HiSeq 2500. To reduce PCR and sequencing biases, unique molecular identifiers were built into the TCR beta cDNA libraries. Every 1 to 10 million input T cells yielded roughly 0.5 million cDNA molecules, meaning each molecule approximated one T cell. The same protocol used for the earlier healthy control dataset was applied to prepare and sequence the patient libraries. Samples belonging to the same batch were prepared together, multiplexed and sequenced on a shared HiSeq lane. Per the source publication's procedure: MIGEC was used to process the raw barcoded reads, and molecular identifier groups with only a single read were discarded before consensus assembly and CDR3 extraction. Clonotype tables were post-analysed with VDJtools, and diversity was normalized by down-sampling all datasets to the smallest sample size. To correct batch-related cross-sample contamination, repertoire overlap clustering matched CDR3 amino acid sequences but not nucleotide sequences. TCRdb trimmed public reads at Q25 via fastp, called clones via MiXCR and kept in-frame beta chains. Each entry is one CDR3 protein sequence, shown with its most common DNA and genes. The V and J calls and clone size come from TCRdb's table, not from the authors' own analysis. The sample table records 800,000 to 950,000 distinct CDR3 sequences; approximately 53% of these occur just once. Approximately 4.4% of the sample lies in the top ten.

The chain couples TRBV29-1 to TRBJ2-6; TRBD2 is a weak D gene call, 6 bases matching. The origin of this receptor is a girl aged 5-17 years with multiple sclerosis. Sequencing input: blood. The CDR3 sequence is CSVEGGELTSSGANVLTF. The bases read TGCAGCGTTGAAGGCGGGGAACTTACCAGTTCAGGGGCCAACGTCCTGACTTTC.